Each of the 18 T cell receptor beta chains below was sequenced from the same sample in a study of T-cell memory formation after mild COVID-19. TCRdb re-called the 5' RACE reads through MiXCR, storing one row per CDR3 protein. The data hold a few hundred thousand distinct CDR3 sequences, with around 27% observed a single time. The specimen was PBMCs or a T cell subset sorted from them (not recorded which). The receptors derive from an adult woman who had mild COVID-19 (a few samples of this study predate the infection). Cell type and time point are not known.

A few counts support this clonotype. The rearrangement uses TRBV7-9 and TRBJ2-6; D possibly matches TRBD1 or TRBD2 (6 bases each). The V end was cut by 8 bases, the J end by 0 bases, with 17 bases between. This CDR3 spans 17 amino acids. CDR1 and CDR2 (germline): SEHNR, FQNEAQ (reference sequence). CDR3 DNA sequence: TGTGCCAGCGTCCCGGGGGCCTATCTCTCTGGGGCCAACGTCCTGACTTTC. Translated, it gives CASVPGAYLSGANVLTF.

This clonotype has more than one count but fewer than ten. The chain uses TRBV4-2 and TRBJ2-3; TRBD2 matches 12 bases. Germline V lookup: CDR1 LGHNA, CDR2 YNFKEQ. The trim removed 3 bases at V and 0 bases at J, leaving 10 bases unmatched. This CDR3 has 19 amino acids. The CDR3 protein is CASSQDWLAGGPSTDTQYF. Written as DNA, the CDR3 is TGTGCCAGCAGCCAGGATTGGCTAGCGGGGGGGCCTAGCACAGATACGCAGTATTTT.

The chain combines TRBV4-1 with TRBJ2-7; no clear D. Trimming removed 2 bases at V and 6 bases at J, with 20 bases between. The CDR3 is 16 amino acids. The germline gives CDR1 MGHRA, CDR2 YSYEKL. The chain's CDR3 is CASSQNILIYSAEQYF. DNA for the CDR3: TGCGCCAGCAGCCAAAACATTTTGATTTACAGTGCCGAGCAGTACTTC.

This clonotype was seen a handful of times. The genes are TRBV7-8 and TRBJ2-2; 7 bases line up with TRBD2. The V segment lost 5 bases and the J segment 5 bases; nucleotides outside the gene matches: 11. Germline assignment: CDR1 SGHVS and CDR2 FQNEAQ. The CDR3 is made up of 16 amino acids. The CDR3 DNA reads TGTGCCAGCAGCGCTACTAGCGCCCGGGGGACCGGGGAGCTGTTTTTT. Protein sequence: CASSATSARGTGELFF.

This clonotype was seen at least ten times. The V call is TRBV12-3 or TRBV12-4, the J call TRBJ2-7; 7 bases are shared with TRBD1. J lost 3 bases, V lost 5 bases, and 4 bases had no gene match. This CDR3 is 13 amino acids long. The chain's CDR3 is CASSVGTVYEQYF. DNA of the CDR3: TGTGCCAGCAGTGTGGGGACAGTCTACGAGCAGTACTTC.

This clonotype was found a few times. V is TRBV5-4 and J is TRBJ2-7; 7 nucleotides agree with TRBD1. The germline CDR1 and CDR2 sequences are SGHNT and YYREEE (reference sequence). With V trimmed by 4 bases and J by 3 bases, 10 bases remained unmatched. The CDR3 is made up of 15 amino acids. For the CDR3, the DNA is TGTGCCAGCAGCGCAAGGACAGGACACAGCTACGAGCAGTACTTC. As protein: CASSARTGHSYEQYF.

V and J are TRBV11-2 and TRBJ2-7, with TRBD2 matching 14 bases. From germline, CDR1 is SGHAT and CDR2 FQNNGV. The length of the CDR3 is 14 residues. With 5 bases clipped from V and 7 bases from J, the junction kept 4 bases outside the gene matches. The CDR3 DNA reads TGTGCCAGCAGCCGGGGACTAGCGGGAGTTGAGCAGTACTTC. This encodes CASSRGLAGVEQYF. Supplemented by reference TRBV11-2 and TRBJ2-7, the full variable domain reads EAGVAQSPRYKIIEKRQSVAFWCNPISGHATLYWYQQILGQGPKLLIQFQNNGVVDDSQLPKDRFSAERLKGVDSTLKIQPAKLEDSAVYLCASSRGLAGVEQYFGPGTRLTVT.

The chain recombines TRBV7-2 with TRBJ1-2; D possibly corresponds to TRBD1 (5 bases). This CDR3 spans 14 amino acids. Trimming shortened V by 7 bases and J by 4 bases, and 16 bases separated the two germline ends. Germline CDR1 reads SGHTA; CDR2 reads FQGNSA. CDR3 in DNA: TGTGCCAGCAACTGGGGCGACTGGGGCTATGGCTACACCTTC. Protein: CASNWGDWGYGYTF.

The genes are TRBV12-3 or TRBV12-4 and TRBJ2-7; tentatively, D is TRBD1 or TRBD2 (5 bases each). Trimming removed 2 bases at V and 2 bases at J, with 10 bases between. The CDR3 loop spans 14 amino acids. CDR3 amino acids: CASSLFEGTYEQYF. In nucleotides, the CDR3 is TGTGCCAGCAGTTTATTCGAGGGGACCTACGAGCAGTACTTC.

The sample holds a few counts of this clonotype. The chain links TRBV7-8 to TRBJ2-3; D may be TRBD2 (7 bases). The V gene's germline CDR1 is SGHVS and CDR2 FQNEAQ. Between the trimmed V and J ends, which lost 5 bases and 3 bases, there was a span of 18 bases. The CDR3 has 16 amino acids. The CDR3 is CASSPTGRGSTDTQYF. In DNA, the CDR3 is TGTGCCAGCAGCCCAACAGGGCGGGGGTCGACAGATACGCAGTATTTT.

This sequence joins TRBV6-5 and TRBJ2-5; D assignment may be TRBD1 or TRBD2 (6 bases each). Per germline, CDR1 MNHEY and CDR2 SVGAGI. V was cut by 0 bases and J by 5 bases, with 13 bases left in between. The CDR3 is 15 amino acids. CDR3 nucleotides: TGTGCCAGCAGTTACTCTCGGGGGCCCTGGGAGACCCAGTACTTC. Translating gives CASSYSRGPWETQYF.

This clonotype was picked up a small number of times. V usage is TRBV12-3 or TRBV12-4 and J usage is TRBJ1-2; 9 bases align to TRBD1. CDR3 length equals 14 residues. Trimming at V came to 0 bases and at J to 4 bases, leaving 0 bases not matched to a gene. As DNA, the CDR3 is TGTGCCAGCAGTTTAGCGGACAGGGGCTATGGCTACACCTTC. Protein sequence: CASSLADRGYGYTF.

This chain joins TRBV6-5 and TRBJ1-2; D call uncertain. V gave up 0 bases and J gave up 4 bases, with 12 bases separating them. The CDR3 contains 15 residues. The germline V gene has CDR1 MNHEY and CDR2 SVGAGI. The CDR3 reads CASSYSLVVGYGYTF. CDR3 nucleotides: TGTGCCAGCAGTTACTCGCTGGTTGTGGGCTATGGCTACACCTTC.

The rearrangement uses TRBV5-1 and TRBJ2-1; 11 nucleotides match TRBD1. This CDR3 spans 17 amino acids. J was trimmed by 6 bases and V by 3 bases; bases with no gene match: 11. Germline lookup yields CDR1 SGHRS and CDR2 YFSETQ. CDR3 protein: CASSSGPWTGGTNEQFF. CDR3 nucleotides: TGCGCCAGCAGCTCCGGACCTTGGACAGGGGGCACCAATGAGCAGTTCTTC.

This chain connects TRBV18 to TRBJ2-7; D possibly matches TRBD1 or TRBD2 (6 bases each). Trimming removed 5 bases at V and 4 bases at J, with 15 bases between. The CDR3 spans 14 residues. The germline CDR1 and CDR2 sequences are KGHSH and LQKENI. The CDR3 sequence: CASSEIGGGYEQYF. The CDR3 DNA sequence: TGTGCCAGCTCAGAGATCGGGGGCGGGTACGAGCAGTACTTC.

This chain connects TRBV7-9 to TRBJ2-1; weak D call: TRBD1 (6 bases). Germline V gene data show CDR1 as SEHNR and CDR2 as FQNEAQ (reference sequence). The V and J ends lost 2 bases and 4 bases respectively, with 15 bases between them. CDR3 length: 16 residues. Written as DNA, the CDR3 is TGTGCCAGCAGCTTACCCCCGGACAGAACATACAATGAGCAGTTCTTC. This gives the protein CASSLPPDRTYNEQFF. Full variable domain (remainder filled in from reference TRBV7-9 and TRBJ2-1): DTGVSQNPRHKITKRGQNVTFRCDPISEHNRLYWYRQTLGQGPEFLTYFQNEAQLEKSRLLSDRFSAERPKGSFSTLEIQRTEQGDSAMYLCASSLPPDRTYNEQFFGPGTRLTVL.

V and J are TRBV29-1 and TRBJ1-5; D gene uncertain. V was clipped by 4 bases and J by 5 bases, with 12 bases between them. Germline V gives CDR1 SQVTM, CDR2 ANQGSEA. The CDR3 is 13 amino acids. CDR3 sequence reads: CSVAPGWDQPQHF. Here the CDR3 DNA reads TGCAGCGTTGCTCCGGGGTGGGATCAGCCCCAGCATTTT.

The CDR3 DNA reads TGTGCCAGCAGCCCCTCGACCGCAACCTACGAGCAGTACTTC. This translates into CASSPSTATYEQYF. The V and J genes are TRBV16 and TRBJ2-7; D gene unclear. Per germline, CDR1 KGHSY and CDR2 FQNENV. The CDR3 is made up of 14 amino acids. The ends were cut back, 4 bases at V and 2 bases at J, with 12 bases in the middle.